This entry lists 3 T cell receptor beta chains sequenced from one sample in a study of blood T cell repertoires in COVID-19. This table comes from immunoSEQ multiplex PCR, and its TCRdb copy is limited to in-frame clones, with some not included. This sample has more than 200,000 clones; over 70% occur once, and the top ten carry about 3.5%. Sequenced sample: PBMCs or T cells enriched from blood (not recorded which). The receptor source for this set is a woman under 40 who had been exposed to COVID-19.

This chain connects TRBV28 to TRBJ2-4; 7 bases are shared with TRBD1. From germline, CDR1 is MDHEN and CDR2 SYDVKM. Losses at the gene ends were 5 bases for V and 0 bases for J; bases not matched to a gene: 10. This CDR3 has 17 amino acids. The CDR3 coding sequence is TGTGCCAGCAGTCCGACAGGGCGCGAACTAGCCAAAAACATTCAGTACTTC. Its translation is CASSPTGRELAKNIQYF.

This clone has only one observation. The V gene is TRBV10-3, the J gene TRBJ2-7, with 10 bases aligning to TRBD2. Germline trimming cut 5 bases from V and 7 bases from J; bases unmatched to any gene: 11. The CDR3 runs to 15 residues. Per the germline V gene, CDR1 is ENHRY and CDR2 is SYGVKD. DNA for the CDR3: TGTGCCATCAGTCCCGGGACTAGCGACCTTGGGGAGCAGTACTTC. As protein: CAISPGTSDLGEQYF.

This chain connects TRBV3-1 (or the pseudogene TRBV3-2) to TRBJ1-5, with 7 bases lining up with TRBD1. The CDR3 spans 12 residues. Germline-derived CDR1 and CDR2 are LGHDT and YNNKEL (reference sequence). V lost 4 bases and J lost 6; bases outside the gene matches: 0. The CDR3 sequence: CASSRQGQPQHF. CDR3 nucleotides: TGTGCCAGCAGCCGACAGGGTCAGCCCCAGCATTTT.